These 25 T cell receptor beta chains were all obtained from the same sample, sequenced in a study of CD8+CD57+ T cells in acquired aplastic anemia listed by TCRdb under 2018. Sequencing used an Illumina HiSeq 2000. Profiling of TCR beta VDJ combinations and CDR3 sequences used genomic DNA as the template. TCRdb's own reprocessing of the public reads used fastp at Q25 and MiXCR and kept productive beta chains. CDR3 protein sequences are deduplicated, and each keeps its most common genes and DNA. Across this sample there are 200,000 to 300,000 distinct CDR3 sequences, with around 82% seen only once. Of the sample, roughly two fifths falls within the top ten clones. Patients chosen for sequencing had shown expansion of CD8+CD57+ cells by flow cytometry. Sequencing was performed on sorted CD4+, CD8+, or CD8+CD57+ T cells (not recorded which) from PBMCs. The receptors were sampled from a human donor with aplastic anemia.

With regard to this clonotype: A read error is likely, as this CDR3 ends without the conserved phenylalanine or tryptophan. The DNA is omitted, as the CDR3 cannot be located on it reliably, and the CDR3 follows TCRdb's listing. The CDR3 reads CASSDGEITEQPFEP. The chain joins TRBV2 to TRBJ1-5. CDR1 is SNHLY, CDR2 FYNNEI, per germline. The CDR3 extends over 15 residues, inclusive of both ends.

As concerns this clonotype: Likely a read error: the CDR3 ends without its conserved phenylalanine or tryptophan. The DNA is omitted, as the CDR3 cannot be located on it reliably, and the CDR3 follows TCRdb's listing. The chain links TRBV2 to TRBJ2-1; TRBD1, the table's D call, lacks a check against the DNA. The CDR3 is 16 amino acids long, termini counted. CDR1 is SNHLY, CDR2 FYNNEI, per germline. Here the CDR3 reads CASGDGGTDTQHFRLG.

In the case of this clonotype: Because it lacks the conserved phenylalanine or tryptophan at the end, this CDR3 is likely a read error. No DNA is shown, since the ends of the CDR3 on it are uncertain; the CDR3 is the one TCRdb lists. The J gene is TRBJ2-7, the V gene TRBV7-9; the DNA was not used to check the table's D call, TRBD1. The germline CDR1 and CDR2 sequences are SEHNR and FQNEAQ (reference sequence). Both ends counted, the CDR3 spans 13 residues. This CDR3 is CASSYQRAGGSDD.

This clonotype came up many times. The rearrangement joins TRBV5-8 to TRBJ1-3; TRBD1 matches 10 bases. Germline lookup yields CDR1 SGHTS and CDR2 YDEGEE. The J segment lost 3 bases and the V segment lost 4 bases, leaving 4 bases of the junction unmatched. The CDR3 is made up of 15 amino acids. CDR3 DNA sequence: TGTGCCAGCAGCCCTGGGACAGGGGATGGAAACACCATATATTTT. Its translation: CASSPGTGDGNTIYF.

The DNA for the CDR3 is TGCGCCAGCAGCGTACAACAGGGGAATAATTCACCCCTCCACTTT. Amino acid sequence: CASSVQQGNNSPLHF. This rearrangement joins TRBV5-1 to TRBJ1-6, with 7 bases lining up with TRBD1. J lost 5 bases, V lost 4 bases, and 6 bases had no gene match. CDR1 is SGHRS, CDR2 YFSETQ, per germline. The CDR3 is made up of 15 amino acids.

Concerning this clonotype: At one end, the junction sequence differs from germline, possibly due to a read error. V is TRBV7-7 and J is TRBJ2-3; D is undetermined. Germline V gene sequence: CDR1 SSHAT, CDR2 FNYEAQ (reference sequence). The CDR3 length is 12 residues. CDR3 DNA: TGTGCTAGCAGCATAGGGTCATATACGCTGTATTTT. This gives the protein CASSIGSYTLYF.

This clonotype turned up a few times. A clone one base away is much larger, so this may be a read error. The chain combines TRBV5-5 with TRBJ2-7; TRBD1 matches 7 bases. This CDR3 has 13 amino acids. The V segment lost 3 bases and the J segment 6 bases; nucleotides outside the gene matches: 6. Per the germline V gene, CDR1 is SGHKS and CDR2 is YYEKEE (reference sequence). The CDR3 bases are TGTGCCAGCAGCTACCGGACAGGTAGCGAGCAGTACTTC. Translating it yields CASSYRTGSEQYF.

The J gene is TRBJ1-2, the V gene TRBV7-9; no definite D call. Trimming pared 4 bases from V and 8 bases from J, leaving 23 bases between. The CDR3 has 16 amino acids. The germline V gene encodes CDR1 SEHNR and CDR2 FQNEAQ (reference sequence). CDR3 region: CASSWSGLKEKLGYTF. The CDR3 DNA reads TGTGCCAGCAGCTGGAGTGGGCTCAAGGAAAAACTGGGCTACACCTTC. The variable domain in full, completed from reference TRBV7-9 and TRBJ1-2, reads DTGVSQNPRHKITKRGQNVTFRCDPISEHNRLYWYRQTLGQGPEFLTYFQNEAQLEKSRLLSDRFSAERPKGSFSTLEIQRTEQGDSAMYLCASSWSGLKEKLGYTFGSGTRLTVV.

The chain is built from TRBV7-9 and TRBJ2-7, with D possibly called TRBD1 or TRBD2 (6 bases each). Trimming stripped 1 base from V and 7 bases from J, with 14 bases between. Germline lookup yields CDR1 SEHNR and CDR2 FQNEAQ (reference sequence). The CDR3 sequence is 14 residues long. The CDR3 bases are TGTGCCAGCAGCTTAGGTCCGGGGGCGGGGGAGCAGTACGTC. Protein product: CASSLGPGAGEQYV.

The chain uses TRBV9 and TRBJ2-1, with D unclear. The germline gives CDR1 SGDLS, CDR2 YYNGEE. Trimming took off 2 bases at V and 9 bases at J, with 21 bases between the two ends. CDR3 size: 16 residues. The CDR3 nucleotides are TGTGCCAGCAGCGTTGGGTCAGATACGCGGAGTGTTGAGCAGTTCTTC. Translated: CASSVGSDTRSVEQFF.

The V and J genes are TRBV9 and TRBJ1-1; D gene ambiguous. This CDR3 contains 15 residues. Germline lookup yields CDR1 SGDLS and CDR2 YYNGEE. Trimming left V 0 bases short and J 3 bases short, with 12 bases between. The CDR3: CASSVGPDAHTEAFF. Here the CDR3 DNA reads TGTGCCAGCAGCGTAGGGCCAGATGCGCACACTGAAGCTTTCTTT. The full variable domain, its missing parts supplied by reference TRBV9 and TRBJ1-1, is DSGVTQTPKHLITATGQRVTLRCSPRSGDLSVYWYQQSLDQGLQFLIQYYNGEERAKGNILERFSAQQFPDLHSELNLSSLELGDSALYFCASSVGPDAHTEAFFGQGTRLTVV.

This chain uses TRBV11-2 with TRBJ2-1; the D gene is possibly TRBD2 (6 bases). The V end was cut by 5 bases, the J end by 13 bases, with 24 bases between. The CDR3 is 15 residues long. Per the germline V gene, CDR1 is SGHAT and CDR2 is FQNNGV. In DNA, the CDR3 is TGTGCCAGCAGCAGGGGTGGAGGGTCCAACTATGGCCAGTTCTTC. This codes for CASSRGGGSNYGQFF. The full variable domain, in which reference TRBV11-2 and TRBJ2-1 provide the parts outside the CDR3, is EAGVAQSPRYKIIEKRQSVAFWCNPISGHATLYWYQQILGQGPKLLIQFQNNGVVDDSQLPKDRFSAERLKGVDSTLKIQPAKLEDSAVYLCASSRGGGSNYGQFFGPGTRLTVL.

The rearrangement joins TRBV4-1 to TRBJ2-3; a possible D gene is TRBD1 (6 bases). Per germline, CDR1 MGHRA and CDR2 YSYEKL. This CDR3 comprises 13 residues. V lost 5 bases and J lost 9, with 15 bases in between. This chain's CDR3 is CASSGGSGNTQYF. The CDR3 DNA follows: TGCGCCAGCAGCGGGGGCTCCGGAAACACGCAGTATTTT.

This clonotype was observed a single time. The germline gene is not matched at one end of the junction; a read error may be the cause. In nucleotides, the CDR3 is TGTGCCAGCAGCTTAGCGGGACAGGTATACCTCCACTTTTTT. This codes for CASSLAGQVYLHFF. The V call is TRBV7-9, the J call TRBJ2-3; TRBD1 agrees at 8 bases. Per the germline V gene, CDR1 is SEHNR and CDR2 is FQNEAQ (reference sequence). CDR3 length: 14 residues.

The chain combines TRBV7-9 with TRBJ2-3; 8 bases align to TRBD2. The V and J ends lost 6 bases and 11 bases, in that order; junction bases with no gene match: 10. The CDR3 extends over 13 amino acids. The germline gives CDR1 SEHNR, CDR2 FQNEAQ (reference sequence). The CDR3 region has the DNA TGTGCCAGCAGGGACGGGGGCAGCGGGGGGCAGTATTTT. Translation gives CASRDGGSGGQYF.

V is TRBV7-2 and J is TRBJ2-1; 9 bases align to TRBD2. The germline CDR1 and CDR2 sequences are SGHTA and FQGNSA. After removal of 3 bases from V and 12 bases from J, the junction contained 15 bases not matched to a gene. The CDR3 runs to 16 residues. The CDR3 coding sequence is TGTGCCAGCAGCTTTCATAGAAGCGGGGGGAGCGATTCGCAGTTCTTC. Protein product: CASSFHRSGGSDSQFF.

This chain links TRBV7-8 with TRBJ2-7; D is possibly TRBD1 (5 bases). The germline V gene has CDR1 SGHVS and CDR2 FQNEAQ. Trimming left V 0 bases short and J 1 base short, with 19 bases between. The CDR3 sequence is 18 residues long. The CDR3 region is CASSLAPDATALSYEQYV. CDR3 sequence (DNA): TGTGCCAGCAGCTTAGCGCCAGATGCGACAGCCCTTTCCTACGAGCAGTACGTC.

The chain is built from TRBV2 and TRBJ1-2; the D is unclear. V was clipped by 5 bases and J by 2 bases, with 3 bases between them. The germline V gene encodes CDR1 SNHLY and CDR2 FYNNEI. This CDR3 comprises 11 residues. The CDR3 here is CASSPNYGYTF. As DNA, the CDR3 is TGTGCCAGCAGTCCGAACTATGGCTACACCTTC.

The J gene is TRBJ2-1, the V gene TRBV5-1; 12 nucleotides line up with TRBD2. This CDR3 is 16 amino acids long. The germline gives CDR1 SGHRS, CDR2 YFSETQ. J was trimmed by 8 bases and V by 4 bases; bases with no gene match: 10. CDR3 DNA sequence: TGCGCCAGCAGCCCACCTACTAGCGGGGGGAGCGATGAGCAGTTCTTC. Protein product: CASSPPTSGGSDEQFF.

The rearrangement links TRBV7-3 to TRBJ1-2; perhaps TRBD1 as D (6 bases). This CDR3 spans 15 amino acids. Germline-derived CDR1 and CDR2 are SGHTA and FQGTGA. V lost 3 bases, J lost 13 bases, and 24 bases lay in between. This chain's CDR3 is CASSLTGGADYGFTF. The CDR3, as DNA: TGTGCCAGCAGCTTGACTGGGGGCGCCGACTATGGGTTCACCTTC.

On this clonotype itself: No DNA is shown, since the ends of the CDR3 on it are uncertain; the CDR3 is the one TCRdb lists. The V and J genes are TRBV7-9 and TRBJ2-5; TRBD1 is the table's D call, not checked against the DNA. Termini included, the CDR3 measures 12 amino acids. In germline, CDR1 is SEHNR, CDR2 FQNEAQ (reference sequence). CDR3 sequence reads: CAGQVARGTQNF.

This clonotype was observed a handful of times. The chain recombines TRBV4-1 with TRBJ2-3; 14 nucleotides align to TRBD2. The CDR3 contains 16 residues. J lost 7 bases, V lost 5 bases, and 8 bases had no gene match. Germline loops: CDR1 MGHRA, CDR2 YSYEKL. For the CDR3, the DNA is TGCGCCAGCAGCGAAGGGACTAGCGGGAGTAGGAATACGCAGTATTTT. It yields the protein CASSEGTSGSRNTQYF.

The chain employs TRBV7-6 and TRBJ2-7, with D perhaps TRBD2 (6 bases). The CDR3 totals 18 residues. Trimming stripped 6 bases from V and 3 bases from J, with 27 bases between. Germline lookup yields CDR1 SGHVS and CDR2 FNYEAQ. CDR3 in DNA: TGTGCCAGCAGTCAAGTGGCATCGTGGACTACCGGCTTCTACGAGCAGTACGTC. Translation gives CASSQVASWTTGFYEQYV.

Comments on this clonotype: Germline and junction disagree at one end, which may indicate a read error. The chain combines TRBV5-4 with TRBJ2-1; D is unclear. This CDR3 region has 13 residues. CDR1 SGHNT and CDR2 YYREEE come from the germline V gene (reference sequence). Here the CDR3 reads CASSHTRARSMSF. CDR3 DNA: TGTGCCAGCAGCCATACACGCGCAAGAAGTATGTCCTTC.

The chain links TRBV7-9 to TRBJ2-3, with no clear D. The CDR3 runs to 14 residues. V lost 0 bases and J 11 bases, leaving 15 bases between the germline ends. Germline V CDR1 and CDR2: SEHNR, FQNEAQ (reference sequence). For the CDR3, the DNA is TGTGCCAGCAGCTTAGCGCGAAGCCCCGAGAAGCAGTATTTT. It is translated as CASSLARSPEKQYF.